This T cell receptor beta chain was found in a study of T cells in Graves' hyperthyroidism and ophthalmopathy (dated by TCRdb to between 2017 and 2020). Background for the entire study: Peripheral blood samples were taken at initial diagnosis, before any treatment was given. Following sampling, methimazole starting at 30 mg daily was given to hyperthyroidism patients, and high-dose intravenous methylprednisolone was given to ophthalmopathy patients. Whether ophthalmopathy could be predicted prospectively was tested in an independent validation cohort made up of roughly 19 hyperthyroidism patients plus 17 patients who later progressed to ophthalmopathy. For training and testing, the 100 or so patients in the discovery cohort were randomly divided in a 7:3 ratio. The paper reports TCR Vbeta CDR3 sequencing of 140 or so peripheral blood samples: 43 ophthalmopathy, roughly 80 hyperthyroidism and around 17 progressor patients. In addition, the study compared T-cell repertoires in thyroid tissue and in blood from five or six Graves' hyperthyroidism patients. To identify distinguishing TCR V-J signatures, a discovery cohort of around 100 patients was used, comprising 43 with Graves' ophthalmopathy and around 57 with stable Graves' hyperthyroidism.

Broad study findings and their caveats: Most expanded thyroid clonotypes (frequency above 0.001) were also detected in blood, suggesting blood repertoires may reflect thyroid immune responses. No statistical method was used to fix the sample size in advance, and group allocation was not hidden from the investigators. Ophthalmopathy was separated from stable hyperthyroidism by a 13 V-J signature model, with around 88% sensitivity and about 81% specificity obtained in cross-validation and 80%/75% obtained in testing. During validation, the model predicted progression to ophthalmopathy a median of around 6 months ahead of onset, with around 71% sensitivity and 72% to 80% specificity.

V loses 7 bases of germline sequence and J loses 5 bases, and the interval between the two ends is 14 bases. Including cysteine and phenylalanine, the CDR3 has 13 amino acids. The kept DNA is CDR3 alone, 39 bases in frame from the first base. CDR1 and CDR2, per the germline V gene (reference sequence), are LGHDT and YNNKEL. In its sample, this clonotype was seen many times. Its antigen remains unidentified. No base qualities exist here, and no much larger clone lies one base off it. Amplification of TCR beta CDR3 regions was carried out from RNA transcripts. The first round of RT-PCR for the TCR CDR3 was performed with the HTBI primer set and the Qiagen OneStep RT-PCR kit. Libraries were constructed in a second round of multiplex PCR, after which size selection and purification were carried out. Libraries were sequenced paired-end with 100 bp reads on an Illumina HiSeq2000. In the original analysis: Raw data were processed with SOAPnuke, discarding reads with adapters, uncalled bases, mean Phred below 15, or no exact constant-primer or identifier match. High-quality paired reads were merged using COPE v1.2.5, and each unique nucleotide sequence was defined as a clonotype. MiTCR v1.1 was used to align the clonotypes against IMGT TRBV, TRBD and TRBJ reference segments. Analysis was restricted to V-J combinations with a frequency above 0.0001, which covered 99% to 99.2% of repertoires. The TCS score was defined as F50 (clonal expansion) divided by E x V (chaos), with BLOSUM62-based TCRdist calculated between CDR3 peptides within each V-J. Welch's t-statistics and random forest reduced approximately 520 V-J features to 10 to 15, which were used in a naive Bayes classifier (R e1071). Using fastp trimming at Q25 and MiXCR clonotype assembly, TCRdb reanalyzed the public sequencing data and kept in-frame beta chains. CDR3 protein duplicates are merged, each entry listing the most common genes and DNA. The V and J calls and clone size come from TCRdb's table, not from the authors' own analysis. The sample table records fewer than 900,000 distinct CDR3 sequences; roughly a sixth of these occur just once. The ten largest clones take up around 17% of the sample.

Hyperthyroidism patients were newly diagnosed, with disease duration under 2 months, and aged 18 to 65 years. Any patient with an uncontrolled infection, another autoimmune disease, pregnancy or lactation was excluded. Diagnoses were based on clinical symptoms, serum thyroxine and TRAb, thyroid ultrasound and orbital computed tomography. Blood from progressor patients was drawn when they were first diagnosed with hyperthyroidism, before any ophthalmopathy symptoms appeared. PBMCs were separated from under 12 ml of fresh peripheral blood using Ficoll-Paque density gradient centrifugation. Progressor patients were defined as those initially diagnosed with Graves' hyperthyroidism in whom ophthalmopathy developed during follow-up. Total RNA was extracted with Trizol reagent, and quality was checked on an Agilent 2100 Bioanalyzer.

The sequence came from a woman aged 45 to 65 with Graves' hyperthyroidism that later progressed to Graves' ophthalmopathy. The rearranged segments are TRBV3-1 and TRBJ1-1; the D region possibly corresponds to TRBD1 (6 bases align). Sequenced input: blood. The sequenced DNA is TGTGCCAGCATCCCAGTTAGGGGGACTGAAGCTTTCTTT. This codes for CASIPVRGTEAFF.